These 14 T cell receptor beta chains were all obtained from the same sample, sequenced in a study of Graves' ophthalmopathy and Graves' hyperthyroidism (dated by TCRdb to the late 2010s). Sequenced on an Illumina HiSeq 2000. For repertoire sequencing, the TCR beta CDR3 regions were amplified from RNA transcripts. The first round of RT-PCR was done with HTBI primers and the Qiagen OneStep RT-PCR kit, and was followed by a second round of multiplex PCR, then size selection and purification. The public reads were run again by TCRdb, first through fastp at Q25 and then through MiXCR, and only productive beta chains were kept. Rows with one shared CDR3 protein collapse into an entry with the most common genes and DNA. The table for this sample lists some 380,000 distinct CDR3 sequences; 15% of them were counted only once. The ten largest account for approximately 7% of the sample. Material: peripheral blood. The receptors originated from a woman aged 18-29 years with stable Graves' hyperthyroidism. Donor details come from another sample of the same person, matched by shared clones.

This clonotype appeared a few times. At one end, the junction sequence differs from germline, possibly due to a read error. This rearrangement joins TRBV7-9 to TRBJ2-7, with 7 bases matching TRBD1. CDR3 size: 12 residues. Per the germline V gene, CDR1 is SEHNR and CDR2 is FQNEAQ (reference sequence). The CDR3 region has the DNA TGTGCCAGCAGCTTATGGGAAGGGACAGAGGTCTTC. This codes for CASSLWEGTEVF.

In this sample, this clonotype turned up many times. The chain recombines TRBV7-9 with TRBJ2-5, with no clear D. The CDR3 loop spans 15 amino acids. The V and J ends lost 2 bases and 2 bases respectively, with 12 bases between them. Germline loops: CDR1 SEHNR, CDR2 FQNEAQ (reference sequence). As DNA, the CDR3 is TGTGCCAGCAGCTTAATGGCGATCGGGCAAGAGACCCAGTACTTC. Translated: CASSLMAIGQETQYF.

The chain combines TRBV12-3 or TRBV12-4 with TRBJ1-1; D gene ambiguous. V was cut by 7 bases and J by 5 bases, with 14 bases left in between. The CDR3 covers 13 residues. CDR3 nucleotide sequence: TGTGCCAGCATCCGGTCCGGCGGGACTGAAGCTTTCTTT. This gives the protein CASIRSGGTEAFF.

This chain connects TRBV7-2 to TRBJ2-6; no definite D call. Germline V gene sequence: CDR1 SGHTA, CDR2 FQGNSA. The length of the CDR3 is 14 residues. V was clipped by 1 base and J by 7 bases, with 8 bases between them. The CDR3 nucleotides are TGTGCCAGCAGCTTAGGGGGTTTTGCCAACGTCCTGACTTTC. This sequence encodes CASSLGGFANVLTF.

The sample holds many counts of this clonotype. The chain joins TRBV6-5 to TRBJ1-5; D is unclear. The CDR3 contains 13 residues. Trimming cost V 7 bases and J 2 bases, with 9 bases left between them. Germline values: CDR1 MNHEY, CDR2 SVGAGI. Here the CDR3 reads CASNHKGNQPQHF. In DNA, the CDR3 is TGTGCCAGCAATCATAAGGGCAATCAGCCCCAGCATTTT.

In its sample, this clonotype was seen many times. The V and J genes are TRBV12-5 and TRBJ1-6, with D maybe TRBD1 (6 bases). CDR1 is LGHNT, CDR2 FRNRAP, per germline. The CDR3 contains 19 residues. V lost 1 base and J 8 bases, leaving 24 bases between the germline ends. In DNA form, the CDR3 reads TGTGCTAGTGGTTTGGCACTCCGGGGAGTAGGGGGAGGTTATTCACCCCTCCACTTT. This encodes CASGLALRGVGGGYSPLHF.

This clonotype was seen ten or more times. The chain links TRBV5-1 to TRBJ2-6; maybe TRBD1 (5 bases). CDR1 SGHRS and CDR2 YFSETQ come from the germline V gene. This CDR3 comprises 15 residues. Trimming cost V 5 bases and J 0 bases, with 9 bases left between them. CDR3 in amino acids: CASSHGASGANVLTF. In DNA, the CDR3 is TGCGCCAGCAGTCATGGGGCCTCTGGGGCCAACGTCCTGACTTTC.

The table lists this clonotype with a few counts. The genes are TRBV11-1 and TRBJ2-7; D is possibly TRBD1 or TRBD2 (5 bases each). CDR3 size: 17 residues. The V gene lost 5 bases and the J gene lost 0 bases, with 20 bases spanning the gap. The germline V gene encodes CDR1 SGHAT and CDR2 FQDESV (reference sequence). CDR3 DNA: TGTGCCAGCAGCCAGACGGGGCGAGGGACCCACTCCTACGAGCAGTACTTC. Amino acid sequence: CASSQTGRGTHSYEQYF.

This clonotype showed up just a few times. For the CDR3, the DNA is TGTGCCAGCAGTTTTGGCAGGTTAGATCAGCCCCAGCATTTT. Translated: CASSFGRLDQPQHF. The J gene is TRBJ1-5, the V gene TRBV27; D uncertain. V was trimmed by 3 bases and J by 5 bases, leaving 11 bases between them. This CDR3 is 14 amino acids long. Germline-derived CDR1 and CDR2 are MNHEY and SMNVEV (reference sequence).

This clonotype was recorded many times. The J gene is TRBJ2-7, the V gene TRBV12-3 or TRBV12-4; D not certain. V was trimmed by 6 bases and J by 0 bases, leaving 15 bases between them. The CDR3 is made up of 15 amino acids. CDR3 sequence reads: CASSSSNRNSYEQYF. The DNA of the CDR3 is TGTGCCAGCAGCTCCTCAAACCGTAACTCCTACGAGCAGTACTTC.

This clonotype was observed a few times. V gene TRBV5-1 combines with J gene TRBJ2-3; D possibly uses TRBD1 or TRBD2 (5 bases each). V was shortened by 1 base and J by 5 bases, with 14 bases between the two germline ends. The CDR3 runs 15 residues. Looked up from germline, CDR1 is SGHRS and CDR2 is YFSETQ. The CDR3 here is CASSLRDGKQDTQYF. DNA for the CDR3: TGCGCCAGCAGCTTGAGGGACGGAAAGCAAGATACGCAGTATTTT.

This clonotype was counted ten times or more. The chain combines TRBV6-2 or TRBV6-3 with TRBJ1-1; 9 bases match TRBD1. CDR1 and CDR2 (germline): MNHEY, SVGEGT. The CDR3 runs 13 residues. V shed 9 bases, J shed 6 bases, and the junction held 8 bases outside the gene matches. CDR3 nucleotide sequence: TGTGCCAGTGAGGACAGGGGAGAAGCTGAAGCTTTCTTT. This sequence encodes CASEDRGEAEAFF.

In this sample, this clonotype turned up many times. The chain employs TRBV15 and TRBJ1-2; no clear D. Per germline, CDR1 LNHNV and CDR2 YYDKDF (reference sequence). The germline V and J ends were trimmed by 0 bases and 4 bases, with 9 bases remaining between them. CDR3 length: 14 amino acids. CDR3 bases: TGTGCCACCAGCAGAGATACAGAGAGCTATGGCTACACCTTC. It codes for CATSRDTESYGYTF.

There are many counts of this clonotype. The rearrangement uses TRBV19 and TRBJ2-5; 8 positions agree with TRBD1. The CDR3 extends over 15 amino acids. With V trimmed by 3 bases and J by 5 bases, 8 bases remained unmatched. Germline CDR1 reads LNHDA; CDR2 reads SQIVND (reference sequence). The DNA of the CDR3 is TGTGCCAGTAGTATTACGCAGGGGGCTGGTGAGACCCAGTACTTC. Translation: CASSITQGAGETQYF.